The rows below give T cell receptor beta chains drawn from one sample of a study of technical replicates of blood from several donors. TCRdb keeps only in-frame clones here, not all; method: immunoSEQ multiplex PCR. The sample consists of about 14,000 clones, 60% to 80% of them appearing once. The specimen was PBMCs. These receptors originate from a human donor in good health. CDR3s include the opening cysteine and the closing phenylalanine or tryptophan. D genes are given only for firm matches. Clone size appears in some rows only: once, few, many, or a class for an expanded clone.

j_call,clone_size,v_call,d_call,cdr3_nt,cdr3_aa
TRBJ2-7,NA,TRBV6-6,NA,TGTGCCAGCAGTTACTCGCGGGCCTCCTACGAGCAGTACTTC,CASSYSRASYEQYF
TRBJ1-1,NA,TRBV5-6,NA,TGTGCCAGCAGCTTCCCAGGGAACACTGAAGCTTTCTTT,CASSFPGNTEAFF
TRBJ2-5,NA,TRBV27,TRBD1,TGTGCCAGCAGAACCCACCACAGGGGCGGTGAGACCCAGTACTTC,CASRTHHRGGETQYF
TRBJ1-2,NA,TRBV7-6,NA,TGTGCCAGCAGCCTTTTTCTAGGGGGCTATGGCTACACCTTC,CASSLFLGGYGYTF
TRBJ1-1,NA,TRBV5-1,TRBD1,TGCGCCAGCAGTAAGAGGACAGGAACCAAGCCCCATGACACTGAAGCTTTCTTT,CASSKRTGTKPHDTEAFF
TRBJ2-1,NA,TRBV11-2,TRBD1,TGTGCCAGCAGCATAAGGGACAGGGGTTACAATGAGCAGTTCTTC,CASSIRDRGYNEQFF
TRBJ1-1,NA,TRBV11-2,NA,TGTGCCAGCAGCTCTGTAGGGAGGGACACTGAAGCTTTCTTT,CASSSVGRDTEAFF
TRBJ2-1,NA,TRBV5-8,NA,TGTGCCAGCAGCCCCAGCTGGACACAATTCTACAATGAGCAGTTCTTC,CASSPSWTQFYNEQFF
TRBJ2-3,NA,TRBV25-1,TRBD2,TGTGCCAGCGTTCCGCAATGGGGGGGGGATACGCAGTATTTT,CASVPQWGGDTQYF
TRBJ1-2,NA,TRBV5-1,NA,TGCGCCAGCAGCTTGGGTCAAGGGGGTTTTGGCTACACCTTC,CASSLGQGGFGYTF
TRBJ1-4,few,TRBV6-5,TRBD1,TGTGCCAGCAGGAGGACAGGGGTTAATGAAAAACTGTTTTTT,CASRRTGVNEKLFF
TRBJ2-1,NA,TRBV7-2,TRBD2,TGTGCCAGCAGTATAGCGGGACTCTCAGGGGACAATGAGCAGTTCTTC,CASSIAGLSGDNEQFF